The 9 T cell receptor beta chains in this list originate from one sample, sequenced in a study of early T cells in non-severe SARS-CoV-2 infection. From the 5' RACE reads, TCRdb called clonotypes with MiXCR, one entry per CDR3 protein. In the table there are approximately 50,000 distinct CDR3 sequences, approximately 9.8% of which are singletons. The sequenced material came from whole blood. The receptors shown here come from an adult who was a healthcare worker with PCR-confirmed SARS-CoV-2 infection or an uninfected control (not recorded which).

This clonotype was seen repeatedly, ten times or more. The rearrangement links TRBV7-8 to TRBJ1-4; D remains ambiguous. This CDR3 comprises 13 residues. In germline, CDR1 is SGHVS, CDR2 FQNEAQ. The ends were cut back, 5 bases at V and 10 bases at J, with 14 bases in the middle. CDR3 protein: CASSPPASGKLFF. The CDR3 coding sequence is TGTGCCAGCAGCCCCCCGGCCTCCGGAAAACTGTTTTTT. The full variable domain, with the rest looked up from reference TRBV7-8 and TRBJ1-4, is GAGVSQSPRYKVAKRGQDVALRCDPISGHVSLFWYQQALGQGPEFLTYFQNEAQLDKSGLPSDRFFAERPEGSVSTLKIQRTQQEDSAVYLCASSPPASGKLFFGSGTQLSVL.

The V and J genes are TRBV4-2 and TRBJ2-1; D call uncertain. Trimming stripped 4 bases from V and 2 bases from J, with 15 bases between. Germline V gives CDR1 LGHNA, CDR2 YNFKEQ. CDR3 length: 16 residues. The CDR3 bases are TGTGCCAGCAGCCGGCCCCCGTTGGGTACCTACAATGAGCAGTTCTTC. Translated, it gives CASSRPPLGTYNEQFF.

Notes on this clonotype: A much larger clonotype is one base distant, so this may be a read error. J is TRBJ1-6 and V is TRBV28; 7 nucleotides line up with TRBD1. CDR3 length: 14 amino acids. In germline, CDR1 is MDHEN, CDR2 SYDVKM. The CDR3 sequence is CVSSYRGANSPLHF. The CDR3, as DNA: TGTGTCAGCAGCTACAGGGGAGCTAATTCACCCCTCCACTTT.

The V call is TRBV29-1, the J call TRBJ2-7, with 12 bases lining up with TRBD1. V lost 7 bases to trimming and J lost 3 bases; unmatched junction nucleotides: 4. CDR3 size: 13 residues. Germline lookup yields CDR1 SQVTM and CDR2 ANQGSEA. The CDR3 is CSAGQGAFYEQYF. The DNA for the CDR3 is TGCAGCGCGGGACAGGGGGCATTCTACGAGCAGTACTTC.

This clonotype was counted only a few times. This chain uses TRBV20-1 with TRBJ2-7; TRBD2 agrees at 13 bases. CDR1 is DFQATT and CDR2 is SNEGSKA in the germline V gene (reference sequence). Trimming at V came to 7 bases and at J to 1 base, leaving 10 bases not matched to a gene. The CDR3 totals 16 residues. The CDR3 region is CSVFPPGLAGSYEQYF. DNA of the CDR3: TGCAGTGTCTTCCCACCGGGACTAGCGGGATCCTACGAGCAGTACTTC.

This clonotype was seen a handful of times. The chain couples TRBV5-1 to TRBJ2-7; TRBD1 agrees at 10 bases. This CDR3 comprises 15 residues. Germline CDR1 SGHRS, CDR2 YFSETQ. The J segment lost 1 base and the V segment lost 3 bases, leaving 4 bases of the junction unmatched. The CDR3 here is CASSSGTGVSYEQYF. The CDR3 coding sequence is TGCGCCAGCAGCTCCGGGACAGGGGTTTCCTACGAGCAGTACTTC. Using reference TRBV5-1 and TRBJ2-7 for the parts outside the CDR3, the full variable domain is KAGVTQTPRYLIKTRGQQVTLSCSPISGHRSVSWYQQTPGQGLQFLFEYFSETQRNKGNFPGRFSGRQFSNSRSEMNVSTLELGDSALYLCASSSGTGVSYEQYFGPGTRLTVT.

This clonotype was detected many times. The J gene is TRBJ2-7, the V gene TRBV11-2; 8 bases agree with TRBD1. Germline V gene data show CDR1 as SGHAT and CDR2 as FQNNGV. This CDR3 is built from 15 residues. Germline trimming cut 5 bases from V and 3 bases from J; bases unmatched to any gene: 9. CDR3 loop: CASSRIGTGYYEQYF. The CDR3 DNA reads as TGTGCCAGCAGCCGAATAGGGACAGGCTACTACGAGCAGTACTTC.

The V call is TRBV27, the J call TRBJ2-7; 11 bases are shared with TRBD2. The V gene end was trimmed by 5 bases and the J gene end by 4 bases; junction bases not matched to a gene: 13. The CDR3 is 17 residues long. The germline V gene has CDR1 MNHEY and CDR2 SMNVEV (reference sequence). The CDR3 loop reads CASSIGTSGYTVYEQYF. DNA of the CDR3: TGTGCCAGCAGTATTGGGACTAGCGGTTATACGGTTTACGAGCAGTACTTC.

Concerning this clonotype itself: A read error is possible here, since a much larger clone lies one base away. The chain is built from TRBV10-1 and TRBJ2-3, with 7 bases fitting TRBD2. The CDR3 has 16 amino acids. The germline gives CDR1 WNHNN, CDR2 SYGVQD (reference sequence). The CDR3 here is CTSSESRGGSTDTQYF. The DNA for the CDR3 is TGCACCAGCAGTGAGTCAAGGGGAGGGTCGACAGATACGCAGTATTTT.